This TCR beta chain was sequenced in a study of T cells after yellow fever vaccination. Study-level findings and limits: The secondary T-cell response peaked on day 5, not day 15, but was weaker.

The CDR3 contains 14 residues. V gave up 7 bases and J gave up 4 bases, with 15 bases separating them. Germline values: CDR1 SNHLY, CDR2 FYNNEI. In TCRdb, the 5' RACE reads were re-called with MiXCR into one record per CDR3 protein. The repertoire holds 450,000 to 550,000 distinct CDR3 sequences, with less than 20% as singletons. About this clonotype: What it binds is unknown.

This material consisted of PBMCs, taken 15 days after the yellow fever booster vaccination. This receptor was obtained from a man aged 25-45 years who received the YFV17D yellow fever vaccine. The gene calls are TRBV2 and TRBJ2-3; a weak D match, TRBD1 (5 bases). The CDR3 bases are TGTGCCAGCATGGAGACGGAACAGGCAGATACGCAGTATTTT. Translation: CASMETEQADTQYF. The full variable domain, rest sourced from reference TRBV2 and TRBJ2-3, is EPEVTQTPSHQVTQMGQEVILRCVPISNHLYFYWYRQILGQKVEFLVSFYNNEISEKSEIFDDQFSVERPDGSNFTLKIRSTKLEDSAMYFCASMETEQADTQYFGPGTRLTVL.